This is a list of T cell receptor beta chains from one sample in a study of T cell repertoires in aging, cancer and after chemotherapy. TCRdb re-called the multiplex PCR reads through MiXCR, storing one row per CDR3 protein. The sample includes 4,500 to 7,000 distinct CDR3 sequences, 38% of them seen just once. The material sequenced was blood. The receptors here all came from a human donor in good health. Each CDR3 is given with its conserved first and last residue. A D gene is named only where the DNA matches it firmly. The size field is filled for only some rows; it gives once, few, many or a size class.

J gene	clone size	CDR3 length	D gene	V gene	CDR3 DNA	CDR3 protein
TRBJ2-7	.	15	TRBD2	TRBV19	TGTGCCAGTAGCCTGGGCGGGAGTACCACCTACGAGCAGTACTTC	CASSLGGSTTYEQYF
TRBJ1-6	medium-sized	13	.	TRBV6-2/TRBV6-3	TGTGCCAGCAGTTACGACGGCCCGGATCCCCTCCACTTT	CASSYDGPDPLHF
TRBJ1-5	medium-sized	15	.	TRBV29-1	TGCAGCGTCGCGGACGGGATTTTGGGCAATCAGCCCCAGCATTTT	CSVADGILGNQPQHF
TRBJ2-7	few	15	.	TRBV18	TGTGCCAGCTCACCCGCGCCCCCGGGCGCCTACGAGCAGTACTTC	CASSPAPPGAYEQYF
TRBJ2-1	.	17	.	TRBV12-3/TRBV12-4	TGTGCCAGCAGTTTAATTCGGGGACAAGACCCCTACAATGAGCAGTTCTTC	CASSLIRGQDPYNEQFF
TRBJ2-7	.	15	TRBD1	TRBV20-1	TGCAGTGCTAGAGACGCGGGACAGGGACCCTACGAGCAGTACTTC	CSARDAGQGPYEQYF
TRBJ2-2	once	15	.	TRBV6-1	TGTGCCAGCAGTAGCCCCTGGGGGGCTACCGGGGAGCTGTTTTTT	CASSSPWGATGELFF
TRBJ2-6	few	15	.	TRBV5-6	TGTGCCAGCAGCTTGTGGTTTGTAGGGGCCAACGTCCTGACTTTC	CASSLWFVGANVLTF
TRBJ1-5	few	15	TRBD1	TRBV30	TGTGCCTACAACCGACAGGGATCGAGCAATCAGCCCCAGCATTTT	CAYNRQGSSNQPQHF
TRBJ1-5	few	15	.	TRBV12-3/TRBV12-4	TGTGCCAGCAGTTCTGGGTCTAGTGGCAATCAGCCCCAGCATTTT	CASSSGSSGNQPQHF
TRBJ2-2	once	15	.	TRBV18	TGTGCCAGCTCACCAGTCAGTGCTAGCACCGGGGAGCTGTTTTTT	CASSPVSASTGELFF
TRBJ2-7	medium-sized	15	TRBD1	TRBV6-5	TGTGCCAGCAGTTTAACTCGGGACAGAGGCTACGAGCAGTACTTC	CASSLTRDRGYEQYF
TRBJ2-3	few	13	.	TRBV19	TGTGCCAGTAGTAATGGCCACACAGATACGCAGTATTTT	CASSNGHTDTQYF
TRBJ2-2	.	17	TRBD2	TRBV28	TGTGCCAGCAGTTTGCGGGGGGCTAGTCCGAACACCGGGGAGCTGTTTTTT	CASSLRGASPNTGELFF
TRBJ1-1	.	12	TRBD1	TRBV6-5	TGTGCCAGCAGTAAACGGACAGGGGTGGCTTTCTTT	CASSKRTGVAFF
TRBJ2-6	.	15	.	TRBV18	TGTGCCAGCTCACCAGGTAGCGGTGGGGCCAACGTCCTGACTTTC	CASSPGSGGANVLTF
TRBJ2-5	few	14	.	TRBV5-6	TGTGCCAGCAGCCAACTAGGGGACCTACGAACCCAGTACTTC	CASSQLGDLRTQYF
TRBJ1-2	.	15	.	TRBV6-1	TGTGCCAGCAGTGAACCCCGGGGGGTGACTTATGGCTACACCTTC	CASSEPRGVTYGYTF
TRBJ2-5	.	15	TRBD2	TRBV6-2/TRBV6-3	TGTGCCAGCACAGGTAGCGGGGGATCCTCTGGGACCCAGTACTTC	CASTGSGGSSGTQYF
TRBJ1-6	.	14	TRBD1	TRBV14	TGTGCCAGCAGCTTCGGGACAGGGAATTCACCCCTCCACTTT	CASSFGTGNSPLHF
TRBJ2-3	.	14	TRBD1	TRBV19	TGTGCCAGTAGTATCGGACAGGTGGGGGATACGCAGTATTTT	CASSIGQVGDTQYF
TRBJ1-5	.	15	.	TRBV6-5	TGTGCCAGCAGACCAACAGGGCTACACAATCAGCCCCAGCATTTT	CASRPTGLHNQPQHF
TRBJ2-2	.	14	.	TRBV6-5	TGTGCCAGCAGTTTCGGGGGGAACACCGGGGAGCTGTTTTTT	CASSFGGNTGELFF
TRBJ2-1	once	14	.	TRBV28	TGTGCCAGCAGTTTGGGTTACTCTTTTAATGAGCAGTTCTTC	CASSLGYSFNEQFF
TRBJ2-7	few	15	.	TRBV27	TGTGCCAGCAGTCCTTTATTAGAAAGCAACTACGAGCAGTACTTC	CASSPLLESNYEQYF
TRBJ2-7	few	16	.	TRBV18	TGTGCCAGCTCACCGGGGGGAGCCCCTGCGGGCTACGAGCAGTACTTC	CASSPGGAPAGYEQYF
TRBJ2-5	.	15	.	TRBV13	TGTGCCAGCAGCTATTCCGGGACACAGGAAGAGACCCAGTACTTC	CASSYSGTQEETQYF
TRBJ2-5	.	15	.	TRBV6-1	TGTGCCAGCACCTTGACTAGTGAAGGGGGAGAGACCCAGTACTTC	CASTLTSEGGETQYF
TRBJ1-2	.	12	.	TRBV6-5	TGTGCCAGCAGTCCAGAGGGCTATGGCTACACCTTC	CASSPEGYGYTF
TRBJ1-4	medium-sized	11	.	TRBV29-1	TGCAGCGTTGCGGCGGTTGGAAAACTGTTTTTT	CSVAAVGKLFF
TRBJ2-1	once	15	TRBD2	TRBV4-2	TGCGCCAGCAGCCAAGGGCTAGCGGGGGCATCTGAGCAGTTCTTC	CASSQGLAGASEQFF
TRBJ2-3	.	16	TRBD2	TRBV7-2	TGTGCCAGCAGCTTAATAGGCGGGGGTTCATGGGATACGCAGTATTTT	CASSLIGGGSWDTQYF
TRBJ2-1	.	11	.	TRBV7-9	TGTGCCAGCAGCCCCATGTATGAGCAGTTCTTC	CASSPMYEQFF
TRBJ2-2	.	15	.	TRBV6-2/TRBV6-3	TGTGCCAGCAGTTACCCCTGGGTGAACACCGGGGAGCTGTTTTTT	CASSYPWVNTGELFF
TRBJ1-2	.	16	.	TRBV4-2	TGTGCCAGCAGCCAAGATGCGTCAGGAACTAACTATGGCTACACCTTC	CASSQDASGTNYGYTF
TRBJ2-6	.	16	.	TRBV6-4	TGTGCCAGCAGTCCCCCACCCCCTTCTGGGGCCAACGTCCTGACTTTC	CASSPPPPSGANVLTF
TRBJ2-3	.	16	TRBD2	TRBV24-1	TGTGCCACCAGTGACCCTAGCGGGGGCCTCACAGATACGCAGTATTTT	CATSDPSGGLTDTQYF
TRBJ1-6	.	15	.	TRBV20-1	TGCAGTGCTAACGGGGGGGGAATGGGAGGTTCACCCCTCCACTTT	CSANGGGMGGSPLHF
TRBJ2-5	few	14	TRBD2	TRBV6-4	TGTGCCAGCAGTGAGCGGGGGGGCCAAGAGACCCAGTACTTC	CASSERGGQETQYF
TRBJ2-5	.	14	.	TRBV5-6	TGTGCCAGCAGCGTCGGGGCAGGACATGAGACCCAGTACTTC	CASSVGAGHETQYF
TRBJ1-2	few	13	.	TRBV27	TGTGCCAGCAGTTTATCCTCGAGCTATGGCTACACCTTC	CASSLSSSYGYTF
TRBJ1-4	.	14	.	TRBV6-2/TRBV6-3	TGTGCCAGCTTAAGGGTCGGGGAAGCTGAAAAACTGTTTTTT	CASLRVGEAEKLFF
TRBJ2-5	.	15	TRBD2	TRBV7-2	TGTGCCAGCAGCTCTATAGCTAGCGGGGGGGGGGTTGGAGACTTC	CASSSIASGGGVGDF
TRBJ2-6	few	14	.	TRBV6-4	TGTGCCAGCAGTGACAGGGAAGGAGCCAACGTCCTGACTTTC	CASSDREGANVLTF
TRBJ2-7	few	12	.	TRBV5-6	TGTGCCAGCAGCTTGGGGCAGACCGAGCAGTACTTC	CASSLGQTEQYF
TRBJ2-1	few	20	TRBD2	TRBV6-6	TGTGCCAGCAGTTACTCGGGTTATAGCGGGGGGCCCAGCTCCTACAATGAGCAGTTCTTC	CASSYSGYSGGPSSYNEQFF
TRBJ1-2	.	16	.	TRBV12-3/TRBV12-4	TGTGCCAGCAGTTTAAGGTGGAGTTCTGGGTCGGGCGGCTACACCTTC	CASSLRWSSGSGGYTF
TRBJ2-1	few	15	.	TRBV6-4	TGTGCCAGCAGTGACAAGCCGACCCAAGTCAATGAGCAGTTCTTC	CASSDKPTQVNEQFF
TRBJ2-1	once	15	TRBD2	TRBV5-4	TGTGCCAGCGGTAGGGACTACAGCTCCTACAATGAGCAGTTCTTC	CASGRDYSSYNEQFF